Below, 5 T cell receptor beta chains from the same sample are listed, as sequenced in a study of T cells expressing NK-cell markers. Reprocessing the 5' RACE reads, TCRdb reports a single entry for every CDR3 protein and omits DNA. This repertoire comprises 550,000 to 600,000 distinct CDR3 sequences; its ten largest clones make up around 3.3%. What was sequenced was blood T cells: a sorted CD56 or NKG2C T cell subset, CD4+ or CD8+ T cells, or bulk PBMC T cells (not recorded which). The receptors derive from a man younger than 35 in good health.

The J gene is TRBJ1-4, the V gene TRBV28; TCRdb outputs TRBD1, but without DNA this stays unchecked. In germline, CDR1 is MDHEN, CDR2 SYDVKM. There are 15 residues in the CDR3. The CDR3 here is CASSLYSGGREKLFF.

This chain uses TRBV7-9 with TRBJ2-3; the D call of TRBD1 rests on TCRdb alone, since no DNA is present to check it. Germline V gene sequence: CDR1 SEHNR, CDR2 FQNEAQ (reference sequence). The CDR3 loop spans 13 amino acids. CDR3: CAGSRGPTDTQYF. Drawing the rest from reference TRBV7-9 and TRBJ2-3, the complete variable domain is DTGVSQNPRHKITKRGQNVTFRCDPISEHNRLYWYRQTLGQGPEFLTYFQNEAQLEKSRLLSDRFSAERPKGSFSTLEIQRTEQGDSAMYLCAGSRGPTDTQYFGPGTRLTVL.

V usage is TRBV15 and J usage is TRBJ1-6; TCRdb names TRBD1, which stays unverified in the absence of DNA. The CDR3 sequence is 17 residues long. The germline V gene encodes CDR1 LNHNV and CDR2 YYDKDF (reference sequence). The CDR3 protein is CATSSFRDRRPNSPLHF.

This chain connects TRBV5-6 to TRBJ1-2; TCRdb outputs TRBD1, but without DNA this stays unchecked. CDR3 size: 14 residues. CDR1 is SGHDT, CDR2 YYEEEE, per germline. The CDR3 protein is CASSPDRGRYGYTF.

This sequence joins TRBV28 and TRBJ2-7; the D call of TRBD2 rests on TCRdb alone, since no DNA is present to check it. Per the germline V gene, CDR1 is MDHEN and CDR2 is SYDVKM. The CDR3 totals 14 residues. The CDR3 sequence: CASYLSGRSYEQYF.